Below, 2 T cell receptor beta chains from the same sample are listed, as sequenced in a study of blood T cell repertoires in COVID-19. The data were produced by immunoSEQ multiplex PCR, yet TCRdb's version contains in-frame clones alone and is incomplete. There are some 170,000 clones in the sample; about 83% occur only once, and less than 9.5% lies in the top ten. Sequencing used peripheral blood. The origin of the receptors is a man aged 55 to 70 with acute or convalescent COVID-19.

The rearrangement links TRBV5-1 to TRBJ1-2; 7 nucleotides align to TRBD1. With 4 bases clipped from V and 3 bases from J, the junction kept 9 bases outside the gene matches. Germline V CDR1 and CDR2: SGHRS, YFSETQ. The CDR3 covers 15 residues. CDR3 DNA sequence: TGCGCCAGCAGCGCACCGGGACAGACCCACTATGGCTACACCTTC. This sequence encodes CASSAPGQTHYGYTF.

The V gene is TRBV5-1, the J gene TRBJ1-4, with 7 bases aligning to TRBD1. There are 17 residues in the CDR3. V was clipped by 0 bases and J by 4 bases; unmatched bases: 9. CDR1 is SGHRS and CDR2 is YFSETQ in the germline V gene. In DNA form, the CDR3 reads TGCGCCAGCAGCTTGGGAGAGACAGGGTCCGATAATGAAAAACTGTTTTTT. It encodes CASSLGETGSDNEKLFF.